This T cell receptor beta chain was retrieved from a study of blood T cell repertoires in COVID-19. Study information: Acute and convalescent COVID-19 samples came from the United States, Italy and Spain. T cells, B-cell-depleted T cells, or PBMCs provided the cDNA or gDNA that served as material.

The CDR3 runs 16 residues. The germline V gene encodes CDR1 SGHRS and CDR2 YFSETQ. The V end lost 0 bases, the J end lost 10 bases, and 22 bases lay between the germline ends. Under the authors' procedure: Amplification from reference gene primers served as the basis for estimated nucleated cell counts. The repertoire was sequenced with immunoSEQ multiplex PCR; TCRdb's copy has only in-frame clones and lacks some. The V and J calls and clone size come from that table; D and trimming were worked out from the DNA. This repertoire shows roughly 230,000 clones, about 88% found once; its top ten account for roughly 1.7%.

Sequencing was carried out using peripheral blood. This chain links TRBV5-1 with TRBJ1-2; D is ambiguous. This clonotype was obtained from a man aged 70 or older with acute or convalescent COVID-19. This CDR3 reads CASSLASSSLAEDYTF. DNA of the CDR3: TGCGCCAGCAGCTTGGCCTCGTCAAGCCTAGCGGAGGACTACACCTTC.